The rows below give T cell receptor beta chains drawn from one sample of a study of blood T cell repertoires in COVID-19. Data came from immunoSEQ multiplex PCR; TCRdb stores just in-frame clones and leaves some out. The sample consists of tens of thousands of clones, about 86% of them appearing once. Material: peripheral blood. The receptors shown here come from a man between 65 and 85 years old with acute or convalescent COVID-19. Both conserved end residues are part of each CDR3. Fields, in order: J gene, V gene, clone size, D gene, CDR3 protein, CDR3 DNA. The D gene is left open where the match is weak. Clone size is given for some rows only: seen once, a few or many times, or a class if the clone is expanded.

J gene: TRBJ1-1
V gene: TRBV4-2
clone size: once
D gene: .
CDR3 protein: CASSDERGAVNTEAFF
CDR3 DNA: TGTGCCAGCAGTGACGAGCGGGGGGCTGTGAACACTGAAGCTTTCTTT

J gene: TRBJ2-1
V gene: TRBV23-1
clone size: .
D gene: .
CDR3 protein: CASSLGRGPEQFF
CDR3 DNA: TGCGCCAGCAGCCTGGGGCGGGGTCCTGAGCAGTTCTTC

J gene: TRBJ2-7
V gene: TRBV5-1
clone size: few
D gene: TRBD1
CDR3 protein: CASSSTGFDEQYF
CDR3 DNA: TGCGCCAGCAGCTCGACAGGGTTTGACGAGCAGTACTTC

J gene: TRBJ2-7
V gene: TRBV6-6
clone size: .
D gene: .
CDR3 protein: CATGGYEQYF
CDR3 DNA: TGTGCCACAGGGGGGTACGAGCAGTACTTC

J gene: TRBJ1-5
V gene: TRBV7-2
clone size: once
D gene: TRBD1
CDR3 protein: CASSLKGQGGNQPQHF
CDR3 DNA: TGTGCCAGCAGCTTAAAGGGACAGGGGGGTAATCAGCCCCAGCATTTT

J gene: TRBJ2-2
V gene: TRBV7-2
clone size: few
D gene: .
CDR3 protein: CASSLLQPGELFF
CDR3 DNA: TGTGCCAGCAGCTTATTACAGCCCGGGGAGCTGTTTTTT

J gene: TRBJ1-2
V gene: TRBV5-1
clone size: .
D gene: TRBD1
CDR3 protein: CASSGGTGANYGYTF
CDR3 DNA: TGCGCCAGCAGCGGTGGTACAGGGGCGAACTATGGCTACACCTTC

J gene: TRBJ1-1
V gene: TRBV7-9
clone size: .
D gene: .
CDR3 protein: CASSLGQANTEAFF
CDR3 DNA: TGTGCCAGCAGCTTAGGACAGGCGAACACTGAAGCTTTCTTT

J gene: TRBJ1-5
V gene: TRBV27
clone size: once
D gene: .
CDR3 protein: CASSTPGQPQHF
CDR3 DNA: TGTGCCAGCAGCACCCCCGGGCAGCCCCAGCATTTT

J gene: TRBJ2-1
V gene: TRBV4-3
clone size: .
D gene: TRBD2
CDR3 protein: CASSQGPTGEPSGRALGEQFF
CDR3 DNA: TGCGCCAGCAGCCAAGGGCCGACAGGGGAGCCTAGCGGGAGGGCCCTCGGGGAGCAGTTCTTC

J gene: TRBJ2-5
V gene: TRBV5-1
clone size: .
D gene: TRBD2
CDR3 protein: CASSAGEVRGSETQYF
CDR3 DNA: TGCGCCAGCAGCGCGGGAGAGGTCCGGGGGTCGGAGACCCAGTACTTC

J gene: TRBJ1-6
V gene: TRBV29-1
clone size: .
D gene: TRBD1
CDR3 protein: CSVQQGESSPLHF
CDR3 DNA: TGCAGCGTTCAACAGGGGGAGAGTTCACCCCTCCACTTT

J gene: TRBJ2-5
V gene: TRBV27
clone size: .
D gene: .
CDR3 protein: CASSLGRRSTWETQYF
CDR3 DNA: TGTGCCAGCAGTTTAGGCCGGAGATCGACGTGGGAGACCCAGTACTTC

J gene: TRBJ1-2
V gene: TRBV9
clone size: few
D gene: .
CDR3 protein: CASSERQGSPSPKYGYTF
CDR3 DNA: TGTGCCAGCAGCGAGAGGCAGGGGTCGCCGAGTCCCAAGTATGGCTACACCTTC

J gene: TRBJ1-2
V gene: TRBV9
clone size: .
D gene: .
CDR3 protein: CASSVNVERGLGYTF
CDR3 DNA: TGTGCCAGCAGCGTAAACGTGGAAAGGGGATTGGGCTACACCTTC

J gene: TRBJ2-2
V gene: TRBV9
clone size: .
D gene: .
CDR3 protein: CASSVQVGQDTGELFF
CDR3 DNA: TGTGCCAGCAGCGTCCAGGTGGGACAAGACACCGGGGAGCTGTTTTTT

J gene: TRBJ2-1
V gene: TRBV5-4
clone size: .
D gene: .
CDR3 protein: CASSLYRVSSAYNEQFF
CDR3 DNA: TGTGCCAGCAGCTTATACCGTGTATCTAGCGCCTACAATGAGCAGTTCTTC

J gene: TRBJ2-2
V gene: TRBV18
clone size: .
D gene: .
CDR3 protein: CASSPPAGENTGELFF
CDR3 DNA: TGTGCCAGCTCACCACCGGCAGGGGAGAACACCGGGGAGCTGTTTTTT

J gene: TRBJ1-1
V gene: TRBV7-6
clone size: .
D gene: TRBD1
CDR3 protein: CASSSAGQEGTEAFF
CDR3 DNA: TGTGCCAGCAGTTCTGCGGGACAGGAGGGCACTGAAGCTTTCTTT

J gene: TRBJ2-1
V gene: TRBV21-1
clone size: .
D gene: .
CDR3 protein: CASSKGIDEQFF
CDR3 DNA: TGTGCCAGCAGCAAAGGTATTGATGAGCAGTTCTTC

J gene: TRBJ2-6
V gene: TRBV6-4
clone size: .
D gene: TRBD1
CDR3 protein: CASSPDRGAANVLTF
CDR3 DNA: TGTGCCAGCAGTCCGGACAGGGGGGCTGCCAACGTCCTGACTTTC

J gene: TRBJ2-7
V gene: TRBV28
clone size: .
D gene: .
CDR3 protein: CASTSSPYEQYF
CDR3 DNA: TGTGCCAGCACTTCGAGCCCCTACGAGCAGTACTTC

J gene: TRBJ2-1
V gene: TRBV19
clone size: .
D gene: TRBD2
CDR3 protein: CASSITRTSGSTVPYNEQFF
CDR3 DNA: TGTGCCAGTAGTATAACTAGGACTAGCGGGAGTACGGTCCCCTACAATGAGCAGTTCTTC

J gene: TRBJ1-1
V gene: TRBV20-1
clone size: medium-sized
D gene: .
CDR3 protein: CSAGRGEAFF
CDR3 DNA: TGCAGTGCAGGCAGGGGAGAAGCTTTCTTT

J gene: TRBJ2-5
V gene: TRBV7-2
clone size: .
D gene: .
CDR3 protein: CASRRGGNQETQYF
CDR3 DNA: TGTGCCAGCAGGAGGGGGGGAAACCAAGAGACCCAGTACTTC

J gene: TRBJ2-7
V gene: TRBV5-4
clone size: few
D gene: .
CDR3 protein: CASSSEGRDSPYEQYF
CDR3 DNA: TGTGCCAGCAGCTCAGAAGGGCGGGACAGCCCCTACGAGCAGTACTTC

J gene: TRBJ1-1
V gene: TRBV15
clone size: .
D gene: TRBD1
CDR3 protein: CATSYRTGLNTEAFF
CDR3 DNA: TGTGCCACCAGCTACCGGACAGGCTTGAACACTGAAGCTTTCTTT

J gene: TRBJ2-5
V gene: TRBV12-3/TRBV12-4
clone size: .
D gene: .
CDR3 protein: CASSLRETQYF
CDR3 DNA: TGTGCCAGCAGTTTGAGGGAGACCCAGTACTTC

J gene: TRBJ2-6
V gene: TRBV5-5
clone size: .
D gene: .
CDR3 protein: CASSPQGLSGANVLTF
CDR3 DNA: TGTGCCAGCAGCCCTCAGGGGCTCTCTGGGGCCAACGTCCTGACTTTC

J gene: TRBJ2-4
V gene: TRBV5-1
clone size: .
D gene: TRBD2
CDR3 protein: CASSLEWGGHIQYF
CDR3 DNA: TGCGCCAGCAGCTTGGAATGGGGGGGACACATTCAGTACTTC

J gene: TRBJ1-4
V gene: TRBV5-1
clone size: .
D gene: .
CDR3 protein: CASSLGGTNEKLFF
CDR3 DNA: TGCGCCAGCAGCTTGGGAGGTACTAATGAAAAACTGTTTTTT